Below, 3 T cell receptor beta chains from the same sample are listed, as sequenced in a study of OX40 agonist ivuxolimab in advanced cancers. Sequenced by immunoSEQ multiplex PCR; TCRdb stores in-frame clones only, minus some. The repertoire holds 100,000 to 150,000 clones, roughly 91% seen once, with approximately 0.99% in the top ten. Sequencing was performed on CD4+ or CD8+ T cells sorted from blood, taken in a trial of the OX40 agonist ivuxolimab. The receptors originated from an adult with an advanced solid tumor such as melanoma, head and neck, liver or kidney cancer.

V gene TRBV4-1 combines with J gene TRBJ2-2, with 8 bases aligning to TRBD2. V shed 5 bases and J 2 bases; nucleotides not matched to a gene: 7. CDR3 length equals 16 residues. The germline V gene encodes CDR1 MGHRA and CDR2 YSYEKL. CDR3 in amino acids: CASSDRGGTNTGELFF. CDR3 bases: TGCGCCAGCAGCGATCGCGGGGGGACTAACACCGGGGAGCTGTTTTTT.

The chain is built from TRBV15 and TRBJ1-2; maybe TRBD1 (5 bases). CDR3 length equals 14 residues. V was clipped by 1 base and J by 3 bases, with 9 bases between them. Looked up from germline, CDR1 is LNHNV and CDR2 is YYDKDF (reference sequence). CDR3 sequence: CATSRGGTDYGYTF. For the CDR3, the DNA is TGTGCCACCAGCAGAGGGGGCACGGACTATGGCTACACCTTC.

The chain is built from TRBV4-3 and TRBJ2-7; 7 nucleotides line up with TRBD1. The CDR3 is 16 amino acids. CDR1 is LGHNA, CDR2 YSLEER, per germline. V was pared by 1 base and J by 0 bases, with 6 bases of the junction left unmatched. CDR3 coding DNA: TGCGCCAGCAGCCAAGGAGGGAGACAGGGCTCCTACGAGCAGTACTTC. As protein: CASSQGGRQGSYEQYF.